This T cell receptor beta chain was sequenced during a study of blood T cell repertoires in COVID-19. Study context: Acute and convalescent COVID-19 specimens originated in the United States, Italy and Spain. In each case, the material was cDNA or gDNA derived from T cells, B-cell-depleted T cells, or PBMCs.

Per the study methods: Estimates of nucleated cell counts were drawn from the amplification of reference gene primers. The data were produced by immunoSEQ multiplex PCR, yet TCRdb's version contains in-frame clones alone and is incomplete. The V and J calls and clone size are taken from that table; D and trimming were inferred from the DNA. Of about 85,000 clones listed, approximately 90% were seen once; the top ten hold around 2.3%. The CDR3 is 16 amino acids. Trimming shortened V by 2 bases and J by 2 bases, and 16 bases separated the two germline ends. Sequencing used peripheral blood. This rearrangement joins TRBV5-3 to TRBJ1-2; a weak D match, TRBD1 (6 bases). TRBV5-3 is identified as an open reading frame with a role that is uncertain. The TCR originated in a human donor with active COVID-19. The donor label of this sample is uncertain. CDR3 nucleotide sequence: TGTGCCAGAAGCTTTTACAGGGACGGGGCGAACTATGGCTACACCTTC. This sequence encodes CARSFYRDGANYGYTF.